Listed below are T cell receptor beta chains from one sample, sequenced in a study of OX40 agonist ivuxolimab in advanced cancers. Clones were sequenced by immunoSEQ multiplex PCR, and TCRdb holds only the in-frame ones, with some missing. The sample shows approximately 32,000 clones, more than 70% of them seen only once. Sequenced material: CD4+ or CD8+ T cells sorted from blood, taken in a trial of the OX40 agonist ivuxolimab. The receptors derive from an adult with an advanced solid tumor such as melanoma, head and neck, liver or kidney cancer. Both conserved end residues are part of each CDR3. A D gene is named only where the DNA matches it firmly. Clone size is stated in some rows and not others, as once, few, many or a class when expanded.

cdr3_nt: TGCGCCAGCAGCTGGGGAAGACTAGCGGGAGGTCCGTCTCAAGAGACCCAGTACTTC; cdr3_aa: CASSWGRLAGGPSQETQYF; v_call: TRBV5-1; j_call: TRBJ2-5; clone_size: NA; d_call: TRBD2
cdr3_nt: TGTGCCAGTGGCCCAGGCACAGATACGCAGTATTTT; cdr3_aa: CASGPGTDTQYF; v_call: TRBV25-1; j_call: TRBJ2-3; clone_size: NA; d_call: NA
cdr3_nt: TGCAGCGCCGGACTCGGGGGTTTGCGGGAGCAGTACTTC; cdr3_aa: CSAGLGGLREQYF; v_call: TRBV29-1; j_call: TRBJ2-7; clone_size: NA; d_call: NA
cdr3_nt: TGTGCCAGCAGTCCCCACCGAGCAGCCGGGTACGAGCAGTACTTC; cdr3_aa: CASSPHRAAGYEQYF; v_call: TRBV28; j_call: TRBJ2-7; clone_size: NA; d_call: NA
cdr3_nt: TGTGCCAGCCGGAAAGAGACAAATCCCCAGCATTTT; cdr3_aa: CASRKETNPQHF; v_call: TRBV5-8; j_call: TRBJ1-5; clone_size: NA; d_call: NA
cdr3_nt: TGTGCCTGGCTGGGACTAGCGGGTGAGCAGTTCTTC; cdr3_aa: CAWLGLAGEQFF; v_call: TRBV30; j_call: TRBJ2-1; clone_size: NA; d_call: TRBD2
cdr3_nt: TGTGCCAGCAGCGTTGACAGGGGGCAGACCGGGGAGCTGTTTTTT; cdr3_aa: CASSVDRGQTGELFF; v_call: TRBV7-3; j_call: TRBJ2-2; clone_size: NA; d_call: TRBD1
cdr3_nt: TGCAGCGATCAGACAGTGAACACTGAAGCTTTCTTT; cdr3_aa: CSDQTVNTEAFF; v_call: TRBV29-1; j_call: TRBJ1-1; clone_size: few; d_call: NA
cdr3_nt: TGTGCCAGCCAACTAGCGAACACCGGGGAGCTGTTTTTT; cdr3_aa: CASQLANTGELFF; v_call: TRBV7-9; j_call: TRBJ2-2; clone_size: NA; d_call: NA
cdr3_nt: TGCGCCAGCAGCTTAGGGACAGGACTCCAGCCCCAGCATTTT; cdr3_aa: CASSLGTGLQPQHF; v_call: TRBV5-1; j_call: TRBJ1-5; clone_size: NA; d_call: TRBD1
cdr3_nt: TGTGCCAGCAGTGAAGAATTTTTCGGTCTGACAGGTCGGAATGGCTACACCTTC; cdr3_aa: CASSEEFFGLTGRNGYTF; v_call: TRBV2; j_call: TRBJ1-2; clone_size: NA; d_call: NA
cdr3_nt: TGTGCCAGCACGAGGGTTTCCGAGACCCAGTACTTC; cdr3_aa: CASTRVSETQYF; v_call: TRBV2; j_call: TRBJ2-5; clone_size: NA; d_call: NA
cdr3_nt: TGTGCCAGCAGCCAAGCTTTTAGCGGGGTGAACACCGGGGAGCTGTTTTTT; cdr3_aa: CASSQAFSGVNTGELFF; v_call: TRBV4-2; j_call: TRBJ2-2; clone_size: NA; d_call: TRBD2
cdr3_nt: TGTGCCAGCAGCTTATTAAGACTAGCGGGCCTCAATGAGCAGTTCTTC; cdr3_aa: CASSLLRLAGLNEQFF; v_call: TRBV7-3; j_call: TRBJ2-1; clone_size: NA; d_call: TRBD2
cdr3_nt: TGTGCCATCAGTGGGGGGGTAGCCGAGTACGAGCAGTACTTC; cdr3_aa: CAISGGVAEYEQYF; v_call: TRBV10-3; j_call: TRBJ2-7; clone_size: NA; d_call: NA
cdr3_nt: TGTGCCATCAGGGCCAGGGATGAAGCTTTCTTT; cdr3_aa: CAIRARDEAFF; v_call: TRBV10-3; j_call: TRBJ1-1; clone_size: NA; d_call: NA
cdr3_nt: TGTGCCAGCAGCTTAGATGGGGGTGCGGGGGCTGAAGCTTTCTTT; cdr3_aa: CASSLDGGAGAEAFF; v_call: TRBV7-2; j_call: TRBJ1-1; clone_size: NA; d_call: NA
cdr3_nt: TGTGCCAGCTCACAAAGGCGGATAAGCTCCTACGAGCAGTACTTC; cdr3_aa: CASSQRRISSYEQYF; v_call: TRBV18; j_call: TRBJ2-7; clone_size: NA; d_call: NA
cdr3_nt: TGTGCCAGCAGTACCCTTAGCCTGGGGTCAGCAGATACGCAGTATTTT; cdr3_aa: CASSTLSLGSADTQYF; v_call: TRBV27; j_call: TRBJ2-3; clone_size: NA; d_call: NA
cdr3_nt: TGTGCCAGCAGCTTAAAGATCGTCTACGAGCAGTACTTC; cdr3_aa: CASSLKIVYEQYF; v_call: TRBV7-2; j_call: TRBJ2-7; clone_size: NA; d_call: NA
cdr3_nt: TGTGCCAGCAGATTGCTCCGGGACAGGGGGACTTACGAGCAGTACTTC; cdr3_aa: CASRLLRDRGTYEQYF; v_call: TRBV6-4; j_call: TRBJ2-7; clone_size: once; d_call: TRBD1
cdr3_nt: TGTGCCAGCAGTATCACAGGGGCCCAAGAGACCCAGTACTTC; cdr3_aa: CASSITGAQETQYF; v_call: TRBV2; j_call: TRBJ2-5; clone_size: NA; d_call: TRBD1
cdr3_nt: TGCGCCAGCAGCCAAGATCTGGGACAGGCGGGGAAGACCCAGTACTTC; cdr3_aa: CASSQDLGQAGKTQYF; v_call: TRBV4-1; j_call: TRBJ2-5; clone_size: NA; d_call: TRBD1
cdr3_nt: TGTGCCAGCTCACCTTTTGACAGGAGCTCTGGAAACACCATATATTTT; cdr3_aa: CASSPFDRSSGNTIYF; v_call: TRBV18; j_call: TRBJ1-3; clone_size: NA; d_call: NA
cdr3_nt: TGTGCCAGTAGTACGACGGGTCTATCCTACAATGAGCAGTTCTTC; cdr3_aa: CASSTTGLSYNEQFF; v_call: TRBV19; j_call: TRBJ2-1; clone_size: NA; d_call: NA
cdr3_nt: TGTGCCAGCAGTGAGAACCGGGACAGCCTTAATCAGCCCCAGCATTTT; cdr3_aa: CASSENRDSLNQPQHF; v_call: TRBV25-1; j_call: TRBJ1-5; clone_size: NA; d_call: TRBD1
cdr3_nt: TGTGCCAGCAGCTTAAAACGGGGGAGCTCCTACGAGCAGTACTTC; cdr3_aa: CASSLKRGSSYEQYF; v_call: TRBV27; j_call: TRBJ2-7; clone_size: NA; d_call: NA
cdr3_nt: TGTGCCAGTAGTGTTGGACAGGTGGGCAATCAGCCCCAGCATTTT; cdr3_aa: CASSVGQVGNQPQHF; v_call: TRBV19; j_call: TRBJ1-5; clone_size: NA; d_call: TRBD1
cdr3_nt: TGTGCCTGGAGTCGAAGGGGACTCTACGAGCAGTACTTC; cdr3_aa: CAWSRRGLYEQYF; v_call: TRBV30; j_call: TRBJ2-7; clone_size: NA; d_call: NA